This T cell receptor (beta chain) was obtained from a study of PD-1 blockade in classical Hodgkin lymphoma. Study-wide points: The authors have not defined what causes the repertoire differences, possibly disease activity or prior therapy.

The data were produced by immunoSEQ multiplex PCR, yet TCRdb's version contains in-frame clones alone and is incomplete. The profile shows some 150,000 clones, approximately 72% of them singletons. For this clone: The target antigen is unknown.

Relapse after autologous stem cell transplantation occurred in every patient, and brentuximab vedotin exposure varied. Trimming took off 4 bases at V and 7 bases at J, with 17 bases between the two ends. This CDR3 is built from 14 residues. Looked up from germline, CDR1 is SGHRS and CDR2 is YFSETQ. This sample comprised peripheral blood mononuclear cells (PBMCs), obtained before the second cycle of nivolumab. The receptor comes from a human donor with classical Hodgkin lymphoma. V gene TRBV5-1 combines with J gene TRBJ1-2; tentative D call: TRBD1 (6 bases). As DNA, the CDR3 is TGCGCCAGCAGCAGCCCCGACAGGCCAGGTGGCTACACCTTC. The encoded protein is CASSSPDRPGGYTF.